This T cell receptor (beta chain) was found in a study of T cell repertoires in cytomegalovirus infection. The CDR3 is made up of 15 amino acids. The germline gives CDR1 MNHEY, CDR2 SVGEGT. TCRdb re-analysed the reads in MiXCR, keeping a single row per CDR3 protein. The table includes 150,000 to 200,000 distinct CDR3 sequences, over 13% detected once. As concerns this clonotype: Compared with germline, one end of the junction differs, possibly owing to a read error.

The chain joins TRBV6-2 or TRBV6-3 to TRBJ2-3; D unclear. Sequencing input: PBMCs. The TCR sequence derives from a human donor in good health (CMV status not recorded). Some clones in this sample may be carry-over from other donors' samples. CDR3 sequence: CTSSYGAVSTDTQYF. For the CDR3, the DNA is TGTACCAGCAGTTACGGCGCAGTGAGCACAGATACGCAGTATTTT.